This TCR beta chain was retrieved from a study of CD8 T cells in ankylosing spondylitis. 5'-RACE, quantitative and with molecular barcodes, yielded the TCR beta libraries. Each CDR3 protein is one row after TCRdb ran MiXCR on the 5' RACE reads. The table records about 130,000 distinct CDR3 sequences, approximately 10% of them present only once. The study, taken as a whole, reports: Past research had described some motif variants in reactive arthritis synovial fluid and blood. CD8+ cells made up the disease-linked clones, which were relatively rare in peripheral blood. Roughly eight highly homologous variants made up a TCR beta motif that seemed to typify ankylosing spondylitis blood.

V was trimmed by 5 bases and J by 2 bases, leaving 11 bases between them. CDR3 size: 14 residues. Germline assignment: CDR1 SGHDN and CDR2 FVKESK. Details on this clonotype: What it binds is not known.

The chain links TRBV14 to TRBJ2-3; D gene uncertain. The TCR sequence derives from a male donor with ankylosing spondylitis or in good health (not recorded which). Sequencing was done on a sample of blood, either unsorted or a sorted T cell fraction (not recorded which). The DNA for the CDR3 is TGTGCCAGCAGCATGCAGGAGATCACAGATACGCAGTATTTT. Encoded protein: CASSMQEITDTQYF.